A selection of T cell receptor beta chains follows, all from one sample in a study of blood T cell repertoires in COVID-19. Data came from immunoSEQ multiplex PCR; TCRdb stores just in-frame clones and leaves some out. This table has nearly 200,000 clones, roughly 84% appearing once. The sample was peripheral blood. These receptors came from a woman in her thirties or forties who had recovered from COVID-19. The CDR3 runs from the conserved cysteine through the conserved F or W. The D gene is left open where the match is weak. Only some rows state a clone size, as once, few, many or a class for expanded clones.

j_call clone_size d_call v_call cdr3_aa cdr3_nt
TRBJ1-5 once - TRBV7-2 CASSLEDFGNQPQHF TGTGCCAGCAGCTTAGAGGACTTTGGCAATCAGCCCCAGCATTTT
TRBJ2-2 - - TRBV27 CASSPKLGPGTGELFF TGTGCCAGCAGTCCCAAACTAGGCCCCGGCACCGGGGAGCTGTTTTTT
TRBJ1-2 - - TRBV6-5 CASSYSVTAGYGYTF TGTGCCAGCAGTTACTCCGTCACAGCTGGTTATGGCTACACCTTC
TRBJ2-1 - - TRBV18 CASSPSGNEQFF TGTGCCAGCTCACCTTCGGGCAATGAGCAGTTCTTC
TRBJ1-2 - - TRBV2 CASRGRAGHYGYTF TGTGCCAGCAGAGGACGGGCAGGGCACTATGGCTACACCTTC
TRBJ1-2 - TRBD1 TRBV29-1 CSVRDSPNYGYTF TGCAGCGTTAGGGACAGTCCTAACTATGGCTACACCTTC
TRBJ1-2 - TRBD1 TRBV19 CASSFQTGPGYGYTF TGTGCCAGTAGTTTCCAGACAGGGCCAGGCTATGGCTACACCTTC
TRBJ1-1 - - TRBV12-3/TRBV12-4 CASRDYTEAFF TGTGCCAGCAGGGACTACACTGAAGCTTTCTTT
TRBJ2-2 - - TRBV28 CASRSGFDTGELFF TGTGCCAGCAGATCAGGGTTCGACACCGGGGAGCTGTTTTTT
TRBJ2-1 - - TRBV7-9 CASSFSDKEFF TGTGCCAGCAGCTTTTCGGACAAGGAGTTCTTC
TRBJ2-6 once - TRBV19 CASSNWGAGANVLTF TGTGCCAGTAGTAATTGGGGGGCTGGGGCCAACGTCCTGACTTTC
TRBJ2-3 - TRBD1 TRBV19 CASSPYATGVDSTDTQYF TGTGCCAGTAGTCCCTACGCGACAGGGGTCGATAGCACAGATACGCAGTATTTT
TRBJ2-7 - - TRBV9 CASGPEVFYEQYF TGTGCCAGCGGGCCAGAAGTTTTCTACGAGCAGTACTTC
TRBJ2-3 - TRBD2 TRBV6-5 CASKLAGDGTDTQYF TGTGCCAGTAAACTAGCGGGAGACGGAACAGATACGCAGTATTTT
TRBJ1-2 - - TRBV7-9 CASPGEGGYTF TGTGCCAGCCCCGGGGAGGGTGGCTACACCTTC
TRBJ1-1 - TRBD1 TRBV27 CASSSGQGVPSDTEAFF TGTGCCAGCAGTTCGGGACAGGGGGTGCCCTCAGACACTGAAGCTTTCTTT
TRBJ2-1 - TRBD2 TRBV2 CASRGTSGRDSYNEQFF TGTGCCAGCAGAGGGACTAGCGGGAGGGACTCCTACAATGAGCAGTTCTTC
TRBJ1-2 few - TRBV25-1 CASRETGVVGGYTF TGTGCCAGCAGAGAGACAGGCGTGGTGGGTGGCTACACCTTC
TRBJ2-7 - TRBD2 TRBV5-8 CASSFGGGPKYF TGTGCCAGCAGCTTCGGCGGGGGGCCAAAGTACTTC
TRBJ2-7 few TRBD1 TRBV28 CASSSAGTVPYEQYF TGTGCCAGCAGTTCAGCCGGGACAGTGCCCTACGAGCAGTACTTC
TRBJ1-2 - - TRBV27 CASSLNYGGNYTF TGTGCCAGCAGCCTGAATTACGGGGGTAACTACACCTTC
TRBJ2-7 - - TRBV19 CASSIAPPTGREQYF TGTGCCAGTAGTATAGCCCCCCCCACGGGTCGCGAGCAGTACTTC
TRBJ2-1 once TRBD2 TRBV27 CASRFSGVYNEQFF TGTGCCAGCAGATTTAGCGGGGTGTACAATGAGCAGTTCTTC
TRBJ2-1 - - TRBV3-1/TRBV3-2 CASSLAWVGGFAEQFF TGTGCCAGCAGCCTCGCTTGGGTAGGGGGTTTCGCTGAGCAGTTCTTC
TRBJ1-1 - - TRBV6-1 CASSELGNTEAFF TGTGCCAGCAGTGAACTAGGGAACACTGAAGCTTTCTTT
TRBJ2-1 - TRBD2 TRBV19 CASSISRASGRVAGGEQFF TGTGCCAGTAGTATAAGTAGGGCTAGCGGGAGAGTGGCCGGCGGTGAGCAGTTCTTC
TRBJ2-5 - TRBD2 TRBV3-1/TRBV3-2 CASSQRGLAGPQETQYF TGTGCCAGCAGCCAAAGGGGACTAGCGGGGCCCCAAGAGACCCAGTACTTC
TRBJ2-4 - TRBD2 TRBV3-1/TRBV3-2 CASSQGPGGQSKNIQYF TGTGCCAGCAGCCAAGGGCCGGGGGGGCAGAGCAAAAACATTCAGTACTTC
TRBJ2-3 - - TRBV5-1 CASSPEGASSDTQYF TGCGCCAGCAGTCCGGAAGGGGCTAGTTCAGATACGCAGTATTTT
TRBJ2-3 - - TRBV29-1 CSVEDRPTDTQYF TGCAGCGTTGAAGACAGGCCGACAGATACGCAGTATTTT
TRBJ2-1 - TRBD2 TRBV2 CASSEYSLGSGRDRGREQFF TGTGCCAGCAGTGAATATTCTTTGGGTAGCGGGAGGGACCGCGGGAGGGAGCAGTTCTTC
TRBJ1-1 - TRBD1 TRBV19 CASTPLPGQGMNTEAFF TGTGCCAGTACCCCACTCCCGGGACAGGGTATGAACACTGAAGCTTTCTTT
TRBJ2-1 few - TRBV30 CARRAYNEQFF TGTGCCCGGCGGGCCTACAATGAGCAGTTCTTC
TRBJ1-2 - - TRBV7-9 CASSLAWTEANYGYTF TGTGCCAGCAGCTTAGCCTGGACAGAGGCTAACTATGGCTACACCTTC
TRBJ2-2 - - TRBV9 CASSLRGGLTGELFF TGTGCCAGCAGCCTAAGAGGAGGGCTAACCGGGGAGCTGTTTTTT
TRBJ2-7 - - TRBV19 CASSIVSGFYEQYF TGTGCCAGTAGTATAGTGAGCGGATTTTACGAGCAGTACTTC
TRBJ1-3 - TRBD1 TRBV5-4 CASSLQGAAGNTIYF TGTGCCAGCAGCCTCCAGGGGGCAGCTGGAAACACCATATATTTT
TRBJ2-3 once - TRBV12-2 CASRLPEPSGGSTDTQYF TGTGCAAGTCGCTTACCGGAGCCCTCCGGAGGTAGCACAGATACGCAGTATTTT
TRBJ2-6 - - TRBV10-3 CAISQGGRGSAGANVLTF TGTGCCATCAGCCAGGGGGGCAGGGGGTCTGCTGGGGCCAACGTCCTGACTTTC
TRBJ2-3 - TRBD2 TRBV2 CASQRLAGGTDTQYF TGTGCCAGCCAAAGACTAGCGGGAGGAACAGATACGCAGTATTTT
TRBJ1-1 - TRBD1 TRBV29-1 CSVAVTGDISEAFF TGCAGCGTCGCAGTCACAGGGGATATTTCTGAAGCTTTCTTT
TRBJ1-5 few - TRBV5-8 CASRLRGAQHF TGTGCCAGCAGACTCCGGGGGGCCCAGCATTTT
TRBJ2-7 - - TRBV18 CASSPLGGQQYF TGTGCCAGCTCACCCCTCGGGGGTCAGCAGTACTTC
TRBJ1-1 - - TRBV6-1 CASSDFGRGYTEAFF TGTGCCAGCAGTGATTTTGGCAGGGGATACACTGAAGCTTTCTTT
TRBJ2-3 - TRBD2 TRBV20-1 CSASGTSGDTQYF TGCAGTGCTAGTGGGACTAGCGGAGATACGCAGTATTTT
TRBJ1-2 - TRBD1 TRBV28 CAAGTGVDGYTF TGTGCCGCGGGGACAGGGGTCGATGGCTACACCTTC
TRBJ1-5 - TRBD1 TRBV3-1/TRBV3-2 CASSHAGTGESNQPQHF TGTGCCAGCAGCCACGCCGGGACAGGGGAGAGCAATCAGCCCCAGCATTTT